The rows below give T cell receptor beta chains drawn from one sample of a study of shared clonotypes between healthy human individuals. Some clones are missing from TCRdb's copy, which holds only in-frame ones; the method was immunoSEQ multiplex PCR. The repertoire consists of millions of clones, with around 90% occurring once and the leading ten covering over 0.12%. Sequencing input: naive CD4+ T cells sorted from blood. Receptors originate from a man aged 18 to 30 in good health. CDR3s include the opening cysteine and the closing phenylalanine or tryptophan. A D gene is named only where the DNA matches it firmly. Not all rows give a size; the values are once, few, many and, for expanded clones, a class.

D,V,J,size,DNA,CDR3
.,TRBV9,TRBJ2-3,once,TGTGCCAGCAGCGTAGATCAAGCCACAGATACGCAGTATTTT,CASSVDQATDTQYF
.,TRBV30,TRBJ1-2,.,TGTGCCTGGAGTCACGCGCCGGGACATATAACATCGGGCTACACCTTC,CAWSHAPGHITSGYTF
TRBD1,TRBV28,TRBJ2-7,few,TGTGCCAGCAGTCACACGGTTGGACAGGGAACCCCCTACGAGCAGTACTTC,CASSHTVGQGTPYEQYF
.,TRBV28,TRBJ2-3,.,TGTGCCAGCAGCTTCGGAGCCGCAGATACGCAGTATTTT,CASSFGAADTQYF
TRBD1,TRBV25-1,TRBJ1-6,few,TGTGCCTCGGGACAGCTATTGAATAATTCACCCCTCCACTTT,CASGQLLNNSPLHF
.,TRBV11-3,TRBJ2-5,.,TGTGCCAGCAGCTACGGAGGAGTCCAAGAGACCCAGTACTTC,CASSYGGVQETQYF
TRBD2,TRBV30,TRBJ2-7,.,TGTGCCTGGAGTGTCCCTAGCGGGGGCTCCTACGAGCAGTACTTC,CAWSVPSGGSYEQYF
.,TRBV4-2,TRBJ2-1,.,TGTGCCAGCAGCCCAGGGGGGGCCGGTTACAATGAGCAGTTCTTC,CASSPGGAGYNEQFF
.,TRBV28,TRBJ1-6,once,TGTGCCAGCAGCGAGGGATATAATAATTCACCCCTCCACTTT,CASSEGYNNSPLHF
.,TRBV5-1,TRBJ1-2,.,TGCGCCAGCAGCTTGGAATTTTATCCCTACACCTTC,CASSLEFYPYTF
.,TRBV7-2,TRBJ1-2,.,TGTGCCAGCAGCCGTACCGGAGGCTATGGCTACACCTTC,CASSRTGGYGYTF
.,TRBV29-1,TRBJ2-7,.,TGCAGCGTTAAGGCAGGTGGGTCCAACGAGCAGTACTTC,CSVKAGGSNEQYF
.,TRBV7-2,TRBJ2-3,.,TGTGCCAGCACCTCCAGGTTCACAGATACGCAGTATTTT,CASTSRFTDTQYF
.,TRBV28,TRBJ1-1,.,TGTGCCAGCAGTTTAGGTGAAGCTTTCTTT,CASSLGEAFF
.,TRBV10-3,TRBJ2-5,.,TGTGCCATCAGTGAGAGGGAGGGGCAGGGGGTCGGGCAGACCCAGTACTTC,CAISEREGQGVGQTQYF
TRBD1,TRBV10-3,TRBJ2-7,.,TGTGCCATCAAGGGGACAGGGGCGGACGAGCAGTACTTC,CAIKGTGADEQYF
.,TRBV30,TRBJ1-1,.,TGTGCCTGGAGGCCGGGACAAAACACTGAAGCTTTCTTT,CAWRPGQNTEAFF
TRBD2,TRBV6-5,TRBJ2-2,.,TGTGCCAGCAGTTACAGCGGGGTTAACACCGGGGAGCTGTTTTTT,CASSYSGVNTGELFF